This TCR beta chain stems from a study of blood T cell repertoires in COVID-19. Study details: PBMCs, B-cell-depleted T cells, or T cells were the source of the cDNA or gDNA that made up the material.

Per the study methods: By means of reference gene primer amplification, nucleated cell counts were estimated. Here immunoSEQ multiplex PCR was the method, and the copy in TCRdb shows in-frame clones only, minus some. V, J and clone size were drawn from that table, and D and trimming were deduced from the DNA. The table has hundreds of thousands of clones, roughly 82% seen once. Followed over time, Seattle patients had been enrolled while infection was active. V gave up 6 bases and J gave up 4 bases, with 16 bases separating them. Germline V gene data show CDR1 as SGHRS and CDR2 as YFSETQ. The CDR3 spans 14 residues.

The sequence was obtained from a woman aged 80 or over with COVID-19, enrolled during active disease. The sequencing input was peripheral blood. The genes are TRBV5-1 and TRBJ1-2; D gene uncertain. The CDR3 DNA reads TGCGCCAGCACCAGCTCGGGTGCGGGCTATGGCTACACCTTC. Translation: CASTSSGAGYGYTF.